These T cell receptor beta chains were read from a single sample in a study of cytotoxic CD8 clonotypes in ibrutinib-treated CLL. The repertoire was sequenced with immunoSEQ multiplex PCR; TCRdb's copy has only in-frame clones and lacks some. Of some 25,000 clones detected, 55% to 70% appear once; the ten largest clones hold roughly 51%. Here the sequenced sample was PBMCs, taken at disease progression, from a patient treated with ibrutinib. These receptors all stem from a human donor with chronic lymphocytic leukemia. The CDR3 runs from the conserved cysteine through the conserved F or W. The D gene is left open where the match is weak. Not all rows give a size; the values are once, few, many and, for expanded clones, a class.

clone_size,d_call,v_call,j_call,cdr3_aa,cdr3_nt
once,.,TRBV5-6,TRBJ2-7,CASSFLTEPHEQYF,TGTGCCAGCAGCTTCTTGACAGAACCCCACGAGCAGTACTTC
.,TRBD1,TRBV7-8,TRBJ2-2,CASSSSGGLNTGELFF,TGTGCCAGCAGCTCCTCAGGGGGCTTAAACACCGGGGAGCTGTTTTTT
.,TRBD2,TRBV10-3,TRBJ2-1,CATGALAGGTGEQFF,TGTGCCACCGGGGCGCTAGCGGGGGGGACCGGTGAGCAGTTCTTC
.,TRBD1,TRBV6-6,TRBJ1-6,CASSMTGFLNSPLHF,TGTGCCAGCAGCATGACAGGGTTTCTTAATTCACCCCTCCACTTT
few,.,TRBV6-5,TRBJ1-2,CASSLNPEYGYTF,TGTGCCAGCAGTTTAAACCCAGAGTATGGCTACACCTTC
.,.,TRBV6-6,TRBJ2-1,CASQYSVPNEQFF,TGTGCCAGCCAGTACTCGGTCCCCAATGAGCAGTTCTTC
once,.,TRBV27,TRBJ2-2,CASTFVGGTGELFF,TGTGCCAGCACCTTCGTGGGAGGCACCGGGGAGCTGTTTTTT
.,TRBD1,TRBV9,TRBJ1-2,CASSVEGTGNSYGYTF,TGTGCCAGCAGCGTAGAAGGGACAGGGAACTCCTATGGCTACACCTTC
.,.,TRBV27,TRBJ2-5,CASSLRREETQYF,TGTGCCAGCAGTTTGAGGAGGGAGGAGACCCAGTACTTC
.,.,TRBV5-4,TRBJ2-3,CASSLGTIDEADTQYF,TGTGCCAGCAGCCTAGGGACAATTGATGAAGCAGATACGCAGTATTTT
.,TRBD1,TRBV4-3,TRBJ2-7,CASSQEGTGDYEQYF,TGCGCCAGCAGCCAAGAGGGGACAGGGGATTACGAGCAGTACTTC
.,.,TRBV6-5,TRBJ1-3,CASSPDGSGNTIYF,TGTGCCAGCAGCCCGGACGGCTCTGGAAACACCATATATTTT
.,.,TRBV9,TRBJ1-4,CASSFTDSRNEKLFF,TGTGCCAGCAGCTTTACGGACAGCCGTAATGAAAAACTGTTTTTT
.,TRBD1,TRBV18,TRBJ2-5,CASSLIDRGGGETQYF,TGTGCCAGCTCTCTCATCGACAGGGGAGGAGGAGAGACCCAGTACTTC
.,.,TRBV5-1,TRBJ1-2,CASSLGQPANYGYTF,TGCGCCAGCAGCTTGGGACAGCCAGCTAACTATGGCTACACCTTC
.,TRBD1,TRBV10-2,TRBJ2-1,CASSTTDRSSYNEQFF,TGCGCCAGCAGCACCACGGACAGGAGCTCCTACAATGAGCAGTTCTTC
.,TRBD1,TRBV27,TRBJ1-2,CASSLQGTYGYTF,TGTGCCAGCAGCCTACAGGGGACCTATGGCTACACCTTC
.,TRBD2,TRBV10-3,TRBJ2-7,CAISLLAGGGYEQYF,TGTGCCATCAGTCTCCTGGCGGGGGGAGGCTACGAGCAGTACTTC
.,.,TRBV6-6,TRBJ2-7,CASRDYEQYF,TGTGCCAGCCGGGACTACGAGCAGTACTTC
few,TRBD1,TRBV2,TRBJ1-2,CASPEQGAVYGYTF,TGTGCCAGCCCTGAACAGGGGGCCGTTTATGGCTACACCTTC
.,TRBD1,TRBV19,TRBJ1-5,CASSTNRGRGTWDQPQHF,TGTGCCAGTAGTACCAACAGGGGGCGCGGAACGTGGGATCAGCCCCAGCATTTT
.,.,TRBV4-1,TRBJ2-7,CASSQGPSYEQYF,TGCGCCAGCAGCCAGGGGCCTAGCTACGAGCAGTACTTC
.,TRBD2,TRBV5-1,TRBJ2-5,CASSLLPGLAGGRGQETQYF,TGCGCCAGCAGCTTGCTGCCGGGACTAGCGGGGGGACGGGGTCAAGAGACCCAGTACTTC
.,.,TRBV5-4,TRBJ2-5,CASSGGLRETQYF,TGTGCCAGCAGTGGAGGCCTTAGAGAGACCCAGTACTTC